What follows is one T cell receptor beta chain and its context. This specimen belongs to a study of cytomegalovirus exposure and HLA in healthy donors. Germline CDR1 reads ENHRY; CDR2 reads SYGVKD. The CDR3 runs 13 residues. V was clipped by 0 bases and J by 6 bases, with 9 bases between them. In the PCR, 60 Vbeta and 13 Jbeta primers were used. TCRdb's table, derived via immunoSEQ multiplex PCR, lists solely in-frame clones and lacks some. The sample shows some 190,000 clones, approximately 84% of them seen only once. The TCR originated in a female donor in good health and CMV-seronegative. The source material was PBMCs. The V and J genes are TRBV10-3 and TRBJ2-7; perhaps TRBD1 as D (6 bases). Written as DNA, the CDR3 is TGTGCCATCAGTGAGTCGATACAGGGCGAGCAGTACTTC. Its protein product is CAISESIQGEQYF.